This T cell receptor (beta chain) is drawn from a study of T cell responses to AZD1222 COVID-19 vaccine. Study results and limitations: Spike-wide vaccine-associated CD4 TCRs dominated at 160-218 and 743-854. Scientists sampled the repertoires only once the peak T cell response had passed.

The study pooled second doses at about 4 or about 12 weeks. Repertoires were generated with immunoSEQ multiplex PCR, while TCRdb's copy carries only in-frame clones and drops some. The sample includes 95,000 or so clones, approximately 91% seen only once; the top ten take around 8.4%. As to this clone: Its antigen is unknown.

The CDR3 loop spans 11 amino acids. In germline, CDR1 is DFQATT, CDR2 SNEGSKA (reference sequence). V was clipped by 6 bases and J by 10 bases, with 16 bases between them. The chain uses TRBV20-1 and TRBJ2-7; D possibly corresponds to TRBD2 (5 bases). The clonotype comes from an adult who received the AZD1222 COVID-19 vaccine. The material was peripheral blood, obtained 28 days after the second AZD1222 dose. This chain's CDR3 is CSAVTADAQYF. CDR3 DNA: TGCAGTGCCGTTACAGCGGACGCCCAGTACTTC.